The next 26 T cell receptor beta chains were all read from a single sample in a study of blood T cells in healthy people across ages (dated by TCRdb to the mid-2010s). Libraries were constructed by 5' RACE. Instrument on record: Illumina HiSeq 2500. A second PCR of roughly 7 to 11 cycles was performed with a sample-barcoded 5' primer and a J-beta primer mix. Using fastp trimming at Q25 and MiXCR clonotype assembly, TCRdb reanalyzed the public sequencing data and kept in-frame beta chains. Entries are consolidated by CDR3 protein sequence, retaining the most common genes and DNA. The sample table lists about 670,000 distinct CDR3 sequences, around 43% of them with a count of one. The ten most abundant clones make up about 30% of the sample. The specimen was blood. These receptors all stem from a man aged 80 or over in good health.

The chain carries TRBV3-1 and TRBJ2-5; D unresolved. V was trimmed by 5 bases and J by 7 bases, leaving 14 bases between them. CDR3 length equals 13 residues. Germline V gene lookup returns CDR1 LGHDT and CDR2 YNNKEL (reference sequence). CDR3: CASSDDPLGTQYF. In DNA form, the CDR3 reads TGTGCCAGCAGCGACGACCCCTTGGGGACCCAGTACTTC.

This rearrangement joins TRBV6-5 to TRBJ2-7, with D possibly TRBD2 on 5 matching bases. The germline CDR1 and CDR2 sequences are MNHEY and SVGAGI. V was pared by 5 bases and J by 3 bases, with 17 bases between. CDR3 size: 15 residues. CDR3 nucleotides: TGTGCCAGCAGTCGGCTGAAAGGAAGCGGCTACGAGCAGTACTTC. It translates to CASSRLKGSGYEQYF.

V gene TRBV20-1 combines with J gene TRBJ2-7; TRBD2 might be the D (5 bases). Looked up from germline, CDR1 is DFQATT and CDR2 is SNEGSKA (reference sequence). CDR3 length: 15 amino acids. V lost 6 bases, J lost 7 bases, and 25 bases lay in between. The CDR3 is CSAQTTVSSYNEQYF. The CDR3 DNA reads as TGCAGTGCCCAGACTACGGTAAGCTCCTACAATGAGCAGTACTTC.

V gene TRBV7-3 combines with J gene TRBJ2-1; 9 bases fit TRBD2. This CDR3 is built from 14 residues. Germline CDR1 SGHTA, CDR2 FQGTGA. V gave up 4 bases and J gave up 9 bases; unmatched junction bases: 7. Here the CDR3 DNA reads TGTGCCAGCAGCTCGATAGCGGGAGCAGGTGAGCAGTTCTTC. It yields the protein CASSSIAGAGEQFF.

The rearrangement links TRBV7-2 to TRBJ1-5, with 7 bases matching TRBD1. Unmatched junction bases numbered 4, after V lost 5 bases and J lost 0 bases. This CDR3 has 15 amino acids. Germline V gene sequence: CDR1 SGHTA, CDR2 FQGNSA. CDR3 coding DNA: TGTGCCAGCAGCCCCCAGGGGGGTAGCAATCAGCCCCAGCATTTT. Its protein product is CASSPQGGSNQPQHF.

This chain uses TRBV25-1 with TRBJ2-7; TRBD1 agrees at 9 bases. From germline, CDR1 is MGHDK and CDR2 SYGVNS. The CDR3 has 15 residues. The trim removed 4 bases at V and 6 bases at J, leaving 10 bases unmatched. The CDR3: CASSASGQGAGEQYF. In nucleotides, the CDR3 is TGTGCCAGCAGTGCCTCGGGACAGGGAGCGGGCGAGCAGTACTTC.

The chain employs TRBV6-2 or TRBV6-3 and TRBJ2-6; possible D gene TRBD2, 6 bases. Germline CDR1 MNHEY, CDR2 SVGEGT. The CDR3 is 22 amino acids. Trimming pared 2 bases from V and 0 bases from J, leaving 26 bases between. The CDR3 spells CASSYEIGRDFLPRSGANVLTF. CDR3 bases: TGTGCCAGCAGTTACGAAATCGGTAGGGACTTCCTCCCCCGCTCTGGGGCCAACGTCCTGACTTTC.

In this sample, this clonotype turned up once. This rearrangement joins TRBV5-1 to TRBJ1-4, with 7 bases fitting TRBD1. CDR1 SGHRS and CDR2 YFSETQ come from the germline V gene. The CDR3 runs 16 residues. V was pared by 4 bases and J by 5 bases, with 11 bases of the junction left unmatched. CDR3 in amino acids: CASSLGGGTANEKLFF. In DNA form, the CDR3 reads TGCGCCAGCAGCCTTGGGGGGGGGACAGCGAATGAAAAACTGTTTTTT.

This clonotype was counted a few times. The CDR3 sequence: CASSLALVSADTQYF. CDR3 in DNA: TGTGCCAGCAGCTTAGCGCTGGTATCGGCAGATACGCAGTATTTT. V is TRBV7-8 and J is TRBJ2-3; no reliable D call. The CDR3 consists of 15 residues. Trimming stripped 0 bases from V and 4 bases from J, with 11 bases between. The V gene's germline CDR1 is SGHVS and CDR2 FQNEAQ.

J is TRBJ2-7 and V is TRBV20-1; 9 bases are a match to TRBD1. The J call is in doubt because the DNA end fits TRBJ2-5 better. Germline values: CDR1 DFQATT, CDR2 SNEGSKA (reference sequence). CDR3 length equals 13 residues. The CDR3 is CSALQGARETQYF. DNA of the CDR3: TGCAGTGCTTTACAGGGGGCGCGGGAGACCCAGTACTTC.

The chain uses TRBV14 and TRBJ2-5, with TRBD1 matching over 8 bases. After removal of 1 base from V and 1 base from J, the junction contained 8 bases not matched to a gene. The CDR3 runs 17 residues. CDR1 and CDR2 (germline): SGHDN, FVKESK. This CDR3 reads CASSQVGRGRLQETQYF. The CDR3 bases are TGTGCCAGCAGCCAAGTTGGCAGGGGGCGACTCCAAGAGACCCAGTACTTC.

The chain couples TRBV28 to TRBJ2-7; 8 bases line up with TRBD2. This CDR3 spans 18 amino acids. Trimming at V came to 4 bases and at J to 7 bases, leaving 21 bases not matched to a gene. The germline gives CDR1 MDHEN, CDR2 SYDVKM. The CDR3 here is CASSSQGRDAAGDREQYF. In nucleotides, the CDR3 is TGTGCCAGCAGTTCGCAAGGGAGGGACGCAGCGGGGGACCGGGAGCAGTACTTC.

The V call is TRBV11-3, the J call TRBJ2-1, with TRBD2 matching over 13 bases. The V segment lost 4 bases and the J segment 8 bases; nucleotides outside the gene matches: 8. Germline lookup yields CDR1 SGHNT and CDR2 YENEEA. The CDR3 sequence is 16 residues long. The CDR3 sequence: CASSSGTSGAGDEQFF. In nucleotides, the CDR3 is TGTGCCAGCAGCTCCGGGACTAGCGGGGCTGGCGATGAGCAGTTCTTC.

This clonotype was observed a handful of times. The chain links TRBV20-1 to TRBJ2-7; 9 nucleotides agree with TRBD1. V lost 6 bases and J lost 7; bases outside the gene matches: 16. Germline CDR1 and CDR2: DFQATT and SNEGSKA (reference sequence). This CDR3 has 15 residues. The CDR3: CSAGDRESSYNEQYF. Here the CDR3 DNA reads TGCAGTGCCGGGGACAGGGAAAGCTCCTACAATGAGCAGTACTTC.

This clonotype came up many times. The J gene is TRBJ2-6, the V gene TRBV7-8; D possibly matches TRBD1 or TRBD2 (5 bases each). Germline V lookup: CDR1 SGHVS, CDR2 FQNEAQ. The CDR3 length is 17 residues. The V end was cut by 3 bases, the J end by 0 bases, with 12 bases between. The CDR3, as DNA: TGTGCCAGCAGCTTGTCGGGGCTAAGCTCTGGGGCCAACGTCCTGACTTTC. Translated, it gives CASSLSGLSSGANVLTF. The full variable domain, with the rest looked up from reference TRBV7-8 and TRBJ2-6, is GAGVSQSPRYKVAKRGQDVALRCDPISGHVSLFWYQQALGQGPEFLTYFQNEAQLDKSGLPSDRFFAERPEGSVSTLKIQRTQQEDSAVYLCASSLSGLSSGANVLTFGAGSRLTVL.

The chain couples TRBV11-2 to TRBJ2-5, with 9 bases identical to TRBD2. CDR1 and CDR2 from the germline V gene are SGHAT and FQNNGV. The trim removed 5 bases at V and 1 base at J, leaving 8 bases unmatched. The CDR3 is 16 amino acids. The CDR3 bases are TGTGCCAGCAGCGTTACTAGCGGGTACCCCCAAGAGACCCAGTACTTC. Its protein product is CASSVTSGYPQETQYF.

A remark on this clonotype: At one end, the junction sequence differs from germline, possibly due to a read error. The V gene is TRBV4-3, the J gene TRBJ1-2, with D maybe TRBD1 (5 bases). Germline V CDR1 and CDR2: LGHNA, YSLEER. CDR3 size: 14 residues. The CDR3 sequence is CTSSQRGVHYGYTF. CDR3 DNA sequence: TGCACCAGCAGCCAAAGAGGGGTTCACTATGGCTACACCTTC.

The chain uses TRBV5-1 and TRBJ2-7; D uncertain. The CDR3 runs to 16 residues. Germline CDR1 is SGHRS and CDR2 is YFSETQ. Trimming took off 2 bases at V and 0 bases at J, with 15 bases between the two ends. This CDR3 reads CASSFGTPLNSYEQYF. CDR3 sequence (DNA): TGCGCCAGCAGCTTTGGAACACCACTAAACTCCTACGAGCAGTACTTC.

The chain employs TRBV7-6 and TRBJ2-3; D not certain. The CDR3 runs to 14 residues. Germline lookup yields CDR1 SGHVS and CDR2 FNYEAQ. Trimming took 3 bases from V and 0 from J, leaving 7 bases between them. The CDR3 DNA reads as TGTGCCAGCAGCTTTCCAGGAAGCACAGATACGCAGTATTTT. It codes for CASSFPGSTDTQYF.

This chain joins TRBV20-1 and TRBJ1-5; weak D call: TRBD1 (5 bases). Germline loops: CDR1 DFQATT, CDR2 SNEGSKA (reference sequence). V was pared by 1 base and J by 4 bases, with 11 bases between. This CDR3 has 14 amino acids. CDR3 amino acids: CSARGQGPNQPQHF. The DNA of the CDR3 is TGCAGTGCTAGAGGGCAGGGACCAAATCAGCCCCAGCATTTT.

CDR3 sequence: CASSLWTGVTDTQYF. CDR3 nucleotides: TGTGCCAGCAGCCTCTGGACAGGGGTCACAGATACGCAGTATTTT. This chain connects TRBV7-9 to TRBJ2-3; 9 bases are a match to TRBD1. The ends lost 5 bases at V and 2 bases at J; junction bases unmatched: 5. CDR3 length: 15 residues. Germline CDR1 reads SEHNR; CDR2 reads FQNEAQ (reference sequence).

The rearrangement uses TRBV5-1 and TRBJ2-3; D gene ambiguous. Deletions cut 4 bases from V and 4 bases from J, with 10 bases between. The CDR3 totals 13 residues. The V gene's germline CDR1 is SGHRS and CDR2 YFSETQ. CDR3: CASSEVRPDTQYF. The CDR3 DNA follows: TGCGCCAGCAGCGAGGTCCGCCCAGATACGCAGTATTTT.

This clonotype was recorded many times. The chain has TRBV29-1 and TRBJ2-5; D unclear. Germline lookup yields CDR1 SQVTM and CDR2 ANQGSEA. V shed 7 bases and J shed 1 base, with 4 bases lying between them. This CDR3 is 10 amino acids long. For the CDR3, the DNA is TGCAGCGGGAGCCAAGAGACCCAGTACTTC. Encoded protein: CSGSQETQYF. The full variable domain, its missing parts supplied by reference TRBV29-1 and TRBJ2-5, is SAVISQKPSRDICQRGTSLTIQCQVDSQVTMMFWYRQQPGQSLTLIATANQGSEATYESGFVIDKFPISRPNLTFSTLTVSNMSPEDSSIYLCSGSQETQYFGPGTRLLVL.

The V and J genes are TRBV3-1 and TRBJ2-1; 8 nucleotides match TRBD2. The length of the CDR3 is 15 residues. J lost 8 bases, V lost 4 bases, and 10 bases had no gene match. CDR1 is LGHDT, CDR2 YNNKEL, per germline (reference sequence). In DNA, the CDR3 is TGTGCCAGCAGCCCGGGACTAGAGGCGCGCGATGAGCAGTTCTTC. Its protein is CASSPGLEARDEQFF.

This clonotype was picked up a small number of times. V and J are TRBV6-5 and TRBJ2-1; TRBD1 agrees at 10 bases. CDR1 MNHEY and CDR2 SVGAGI come from the germline V gene. This CDR3 region has 15 residues. Trimming took 6 bases from V and 7 from J; bases not matched to a gene: 9. CDR3 residues: CASSTRQGARNEQFF. The CDR3 nucleotides read TGTGCCAGCAGCACCCGACAGGGGGCGCGTAATGAGCAGTTCTTC.

This chain connects TRBV12-3 or TRBV12-4 to TRBJ1-6; D might be TRBD1 (5 bases). The CDR3 contains 15 residues. Trimming stripped 6 bases from V and 9 bases from J, with 18 bases between. CDR3 amino acids: CASRSEGTFTSPLHF. In DNA form, the CDR3 reads TGTGCCAGCAGGTCCGAGGGGACCTTTACTTCACCCCTCCACTTT.